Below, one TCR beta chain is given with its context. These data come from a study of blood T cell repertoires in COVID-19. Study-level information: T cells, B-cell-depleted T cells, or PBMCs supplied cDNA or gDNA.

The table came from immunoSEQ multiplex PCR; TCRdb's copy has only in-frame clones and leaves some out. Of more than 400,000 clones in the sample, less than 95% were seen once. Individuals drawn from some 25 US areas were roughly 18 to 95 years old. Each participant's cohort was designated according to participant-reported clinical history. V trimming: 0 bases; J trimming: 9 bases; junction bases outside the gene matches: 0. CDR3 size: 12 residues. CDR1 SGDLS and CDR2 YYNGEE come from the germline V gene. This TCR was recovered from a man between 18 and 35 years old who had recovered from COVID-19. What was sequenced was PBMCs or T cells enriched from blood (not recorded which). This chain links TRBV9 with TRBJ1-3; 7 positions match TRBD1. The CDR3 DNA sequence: TGTGCCAGCAGCGTAGAGGGGGCCACCATATATTTT. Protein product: CASSVEGATIYF.